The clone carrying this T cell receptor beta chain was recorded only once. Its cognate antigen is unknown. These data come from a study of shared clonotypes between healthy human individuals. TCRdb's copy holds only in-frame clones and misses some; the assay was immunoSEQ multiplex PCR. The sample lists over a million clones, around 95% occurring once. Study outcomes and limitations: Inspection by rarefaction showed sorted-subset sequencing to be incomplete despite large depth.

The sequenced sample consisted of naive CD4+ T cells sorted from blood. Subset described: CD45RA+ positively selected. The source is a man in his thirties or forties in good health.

The DNA of the CDR3 is TGTGCCAGCAGCTCCCCGGACAGGGGGGATGAAAAACTGTTTTTT. The encoded protein is CASSSPDRGDEKLFF. The chain uses TRBV7-9 and TRBJ1-4; 10 nucleotides line up with TRBD1. CDR3 length equals 15 residues. Germline V CDR1 and CDR2: SEHNR, FQNEAQ (reference sequence). V was clipped by 4 bases and J by 6 bases; unmatched bases: 5.